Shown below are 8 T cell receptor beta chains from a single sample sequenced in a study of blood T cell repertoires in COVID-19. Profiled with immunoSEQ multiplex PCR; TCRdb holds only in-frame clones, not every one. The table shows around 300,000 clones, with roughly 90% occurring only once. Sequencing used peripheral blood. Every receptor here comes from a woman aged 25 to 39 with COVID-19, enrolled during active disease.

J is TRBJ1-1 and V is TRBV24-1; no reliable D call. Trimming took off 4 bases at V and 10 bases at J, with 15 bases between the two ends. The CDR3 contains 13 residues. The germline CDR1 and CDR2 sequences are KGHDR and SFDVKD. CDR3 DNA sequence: TGTGCCACCAGTGAAGCAGGTGGCTTCAGAGCTTTCTTT. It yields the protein CATSEAGGFRAFF.

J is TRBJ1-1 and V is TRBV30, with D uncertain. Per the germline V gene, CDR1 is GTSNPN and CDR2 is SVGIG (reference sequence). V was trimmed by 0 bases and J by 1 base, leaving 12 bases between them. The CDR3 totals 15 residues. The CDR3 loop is CAWSVRHRRNTEAFF. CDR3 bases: TGTGCCTGGAGTGTACGTCACAGAAGGAACACTGAAGCTTTCTTT.

CDR3 coding DNA: TGTGCCAGCAGGGGGGGGCCGGGGAACACCGGGGAGCTGTTTTTT. This codes for CASRGGPGNTGELFF. The gene calls are TRBV27 and TRBJ2-2; a possible D gene is TRBD2 (7 bases). With 6 bases removed from V and 1 base from J, the gap between germline ends came to 12 bases. The CDR3 extends over 15 amino acids. The V gene's germline CDR1 is MNHEY and CDR2 SMNVEV (reference sequence).

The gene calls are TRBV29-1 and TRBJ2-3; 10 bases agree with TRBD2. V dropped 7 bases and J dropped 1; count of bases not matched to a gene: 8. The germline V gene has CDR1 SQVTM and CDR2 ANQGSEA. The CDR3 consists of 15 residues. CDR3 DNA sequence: TGCAGCGGTAGGGAAGCGGGAGGGGGCACAGATACGCAGTATTTT. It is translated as CSGREAGGGTDTQYF.

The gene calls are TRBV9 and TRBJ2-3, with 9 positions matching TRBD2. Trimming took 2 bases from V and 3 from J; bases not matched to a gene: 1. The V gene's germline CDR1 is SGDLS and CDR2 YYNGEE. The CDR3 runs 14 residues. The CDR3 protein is CASSVREGTDTQYF. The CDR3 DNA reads TGTGCCAGCAGCGTGCGGGAGGGGACAGATACGCAGTATTTT.

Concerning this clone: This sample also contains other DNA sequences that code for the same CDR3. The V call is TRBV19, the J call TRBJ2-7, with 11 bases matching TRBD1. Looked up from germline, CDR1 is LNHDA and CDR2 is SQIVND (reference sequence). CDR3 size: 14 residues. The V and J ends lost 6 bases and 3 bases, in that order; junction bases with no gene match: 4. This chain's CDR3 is CASSPGTGGYEQYF. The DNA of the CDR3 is TGTGCCAGTAGCCCCGGGACAGGGGGCTACGAGCAGTACTTC.

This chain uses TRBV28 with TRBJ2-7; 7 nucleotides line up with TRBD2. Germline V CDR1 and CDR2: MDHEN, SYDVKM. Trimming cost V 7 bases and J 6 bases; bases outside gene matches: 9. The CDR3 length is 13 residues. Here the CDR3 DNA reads TGTGCCAGCACCCCTCCCGGCGGGGGCGAGCAGTACTTC. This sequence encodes CASTPPGGGEQYF.

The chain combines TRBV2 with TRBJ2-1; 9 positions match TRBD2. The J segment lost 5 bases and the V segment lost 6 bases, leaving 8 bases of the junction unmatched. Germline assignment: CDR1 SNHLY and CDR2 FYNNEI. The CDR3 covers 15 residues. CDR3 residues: CASSPGLAFNNEQFF. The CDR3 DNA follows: TGTGCCAGCAGCCCGGGACTAGCTTTTAACAATGAGCAGTTCTTC.